The clone carrying this TCR beta chain has just a few counts. The target antigen is unknown. Next came a second PCR, run for roughly 6 to 11 cycles, which used a sample-barcoded 5' primer along with a J-beta primer mix. One entry per CDR3 protein results from TCRdb running MiXCR on the 5' RACE reads. The table shows about 1.6 million distinct CDR3 sequences, with 30% to 40% occurring only once. This record comes from a study of blood T cells in healthy people across ages. Study conclusions and caveats: Unsorted PBMCs prevented conclusive naive versus antigen-experienced comparison.

The CDR3 has 16 residues. Germline V gene lookup returns CDR1 SGHRS and CDR2 YFSETQ. Trimming took 4 bases from V and 1 from J, leaving 16 bases between them. The sequenced sample was blood. The chain is built from TRBV5-1 and TRBJ2-3; D gene ambiguous. The sequence was collected from a woman aged 25 to 45 in good health. The CDR3 protein is CASSKTSNLGTDTQYF. In DNA form, the CDR3 reads TGCGCCAGCAGCAAAACCTCTAATTTAGGCACAGATACGCAGTATTTT.